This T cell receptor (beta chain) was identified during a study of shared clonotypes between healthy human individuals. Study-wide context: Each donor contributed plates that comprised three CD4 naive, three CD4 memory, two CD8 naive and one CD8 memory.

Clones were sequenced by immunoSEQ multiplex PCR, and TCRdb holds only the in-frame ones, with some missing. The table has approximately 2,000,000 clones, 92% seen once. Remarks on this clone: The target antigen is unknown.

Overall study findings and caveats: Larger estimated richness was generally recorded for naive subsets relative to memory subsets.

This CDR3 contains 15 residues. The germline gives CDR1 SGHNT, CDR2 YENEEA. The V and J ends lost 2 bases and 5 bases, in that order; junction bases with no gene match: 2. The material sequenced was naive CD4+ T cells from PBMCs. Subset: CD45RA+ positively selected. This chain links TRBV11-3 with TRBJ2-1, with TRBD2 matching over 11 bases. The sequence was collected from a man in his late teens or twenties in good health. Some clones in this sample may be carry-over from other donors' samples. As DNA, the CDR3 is TGTGCCAGCAGCTTAACTAGCGGGGGACACAATGAGCAGTTCTTC. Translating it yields CASSLTSGGHNEQFF. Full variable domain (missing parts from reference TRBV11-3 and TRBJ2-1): EAGVVQSPRYKIIEKKQPVAFWCNPISGHNTLYWYLQNLGQGPELLIRYENEEAVDDSQLPKDRFSAERLKGVDSTLKIQPAELGDSAVYLCASSLTSGGHNEQFFGPGTRLTVL.